These T cell receptor beta chains were read from a single sample in a study of post-analysis software for immune sequencing data. In TCRdb, the PCR reads were re-called with MiXCR into one record per CDR3 protein. The sample holds a few hundred thousand distinct CDR3 sequences, around 34% seen once. Material for sequencing was blood. These receptors were taken from a girl aged 2 to 17 with multiple sclerosis. Both conserved end residues are part of each CDR3. A D gene is named only where the DNA matches it firmly.

NA	TRBJ2-5	TRBV6-2/TRBV6-3	CASSYPQAQETQYF
NA	TRBJ2-3	TRBV19	CASRRQDTDTQYF
TRBD1	TRBJ2-5	TRBV20-1	CSARDLDRGETQYF
NA	TRBJ2-3	TRBV7-9	CASSPGASSTDTQYF
NA	TRBJ2-7	TRBV10-2	CASSSARQYEQYF
TRBD1	TRBJ1-5	TRBV6-5	CASSDRVSNQPQHF
NA	TRBJ2-3	TRBV20-1	CSARKGSADTQYF
NA	TRBJ2-3	TRBV7-7	CASSRTPGTDTQYF
NA	TRBJ1-5	TRBV20-1	CSVRTGTDQPQHF
NA	TRBJ2-7	TRBV25-1	CASSEYGGTLYEQYF
TRBD2	TRBJ2-1	TRBV5-1	CASSLGNSGLPYNEQFF
NA	TRBJ2-7	TRBV3-1	CASSREPGQVNEQYF
NA	TRBJ2-2	TRBV3-1	CASSQGRSAGELFF
TRBD2	NA	TRBV6-5	CASSRSGGNEQYF
NA	TRBJ2-1	TRBV5-1	CASGVPSNEQFF
NA	TRBJ2-7	TRBV27	CASRPPVTGYEQYF
NA	TRBJ2-3	TRBV2	CASSADTNTDTQYF
TRBD2	TRBJ2-1	TRBV29-1	CSAGPHPSGGRNEQFF
NA	TRBJ2-1	TRBV7-9	CASSSGTGLGGEQFF
NA	TRBJ1-6	TRBV20-1	CSARVRRDLNSPLHF
TRBD1	TRBJ1-5	TRBV20-1	CSARDGTGQGQPQHF
NA	TRBJ2-2	TRBV7-3	CASSPLGGYTGELFF
NA	TRBJ1-1	TRBV7-9	CASSKLLQDPTEAFF
NA	TRBJ2-2	TRBV7-2	CASSLVGANTGELFF
NA	TRBJ2-3	TRBV7-9	CASSLESQITDTQYF
TRBD2	TRBJ2-1	TRBV12-3/TRBV12-4	CASSFRPGLAGILTNNEQFF
NA	TRBJ1-2	TRBV6-5	CASSQTSVYGYTF
NA	TRBJ2-1	TRBV6-2/TRBV6-3	CASSSDNEQFF
NA	TRBJ1-5	TRBV15	CATSGQVNQPQHF
NA	TRBJ1-2	TRBV10-3	CAISEVQNYGYTF
TRBD1	TRBJ1-2	TRBV14	CASSQTGVANYGYTF
NA	TRBJ2-3	TRBV24-1	CATSDSQGDTQYF
NA	TRBJ1-1	TRBV4-2	CASSPGTNAEAFF
NA	NA	TRBV15	CATSRDQRYEQYF
NA	TRBJ2-3	TRBV7-6	CASSLGSAGISTDTQYF
TRBD2	TRBJ2-5	TRBV7-8	CASSLVMGAGGRQETQYF
TRBD1	TRBJ1-5	TRBV29-1	CSVQGAGSNQPQHF
NA	TRBJ2-5	TRBV20-1	CSASEQDVETQYF
NA	TRBJ1-2	TRBV20-1	CSARDPFGYTF
NA	TRBJ2-1	TRBV7-8	CASSSSGGSLYNEQFF
NA	TRBJ1-3	TRBV4-1	CASSQVNGINTIYF
NA	TRBJ2-1	TRBV27	CASSLRSSYNEQFF
NA	TRBJ2-1	TRBV12-3/TRBV12-4	CASSLASSYNEQFF
TRBD2	NA	TRBV20-1	CSASPLAGASYEQYF
TRBD2	TRBJ2-4	TRBV5-5	CASSLVGGREQYF
NA	TRBJ2-7	TRBV2	CASTQRYEQYF
NA	TRBJ1-4	TRBV29-1	CSVAGRAGPNEKLFF
NA	TRBJ2-3	TRBV12-3/TRBV12-4	CASSFWEDRDTQYF